This entry features one T cell receptor beta chain sequence. Its target is not known. Those who donated, Caucasian adults without exception, all lived in Nashville, Tennessee. Some clones are missing from TCRdb's copy, which holds only in-frame ones; the method was immunoSEQ multiplex PCR. The top ten hold around a third of the sample, which has 550,000 to 800,000 clones, less than 95% seen once. The sample is drawn from a study of shared clonotypes between healthy human individuals. Study context: Per-donor plates numbered three CD4 naive, three CD4 memory, two CD8 naive and one CD8 memory.

Per the germline V gene, CDR1 is MDHEN and CDR2 is SYDVKM. The CDR3 is made up of 17 amino acids. Trimming took 5 bases from V and 0 from J, leaving 19 bases between them. Findings and caveats of the study: Limited genetic and exposure-history diversity came from having few donors. Though the depth was large, rarefaction showed that sorted-subset sequencing was incomplete.

The source is a man aged 18-30 years in good health. Some clones in this sample may be carry-over from other donors' samples. Source material: memory CD8+ T cells from PBMCs. Subset: CD45RO+ cells pooled with CCR7-negative TemRA cells. The V and J genes are TRBV28 and TRBJ1-1; D not resolved. The DNA of the CDR3 is TGTGCCAGCAGTCTCCTCACCTCGGGATACATGAACACTGAAGCTTTCTTT. Residues: CASSLLTSGYMNTEAFF.